Sequencing of this T cell receptor beta chain was carried out in a study of T cells in women clearing cervical HPV infection. The overall study: No precancer developed; the control's incident HPV16 infection cleared within 12 months. Findings and caveats of the study: Each sample's T-cell count was unknown, possibly confounding richness.

This CDR3 is built from 12 residues. The germline V gene encodes CDR1 LNHDA and CDR2 SQIVND (reference sequence). The J segment lost 5 bases and the V segment lost 6 bases, leaving 3 bases of the junction unmatched. Produced via immunoSEQ multiplex PCR; TCRdb's table is partial and in-frame only. Found here are about 16,000 clones; the top ten clones hold under 12%. Judged by frequency, this clone is medium-sized. Its specificity is not known. The read ends 3 residues early relative to the CDR3; the germline J gene fills the gap. The sample holds other DNA sequences that translate to the same CDR3. The chain combines TRBV19 with TRBJ2-5, with 7 positions matching TRBD2. The specimen was blood buffy coat. The receptor was isolated from a woman between 18 and 70 years old with a cervical HPV16 infection that either progressed to CIN3+ or cleared (not recorded which). This CDR3 is CASRQAGETQYF. Partial CDR3 DNA: TGTGCCAGTAGACAAGCGGGGGAGACC.